The rows below give T cell receptor beta chains drawn from one sample of a study of tumor-infiltrating lymphocytes in oesophageal squamous cell carcinoma. TCRdb reprocessed the PCR reads with MiXCR, giving one entry per CDR3 protein. The sample includes more than 15,000 distinct CDR3 sequences, approximately 50% of them seen just once. The sample was esophageal tumor tissue. These receptors were collected from a male donor with esophageal squamous cell carcinoma. The CDR3 runs from the conserved cysteine through the conserved F or W. A D gene is named only where the DNA matches it firmly.

cdr3_aa j_call d_call v_call cdr3_length
CAISDPREDLTDTQYF TRBJ2-3 TRBD2 TRBV10-3 16
CASRGRGVGPDTQYF TRBJ2-3 NA TRBV12-3/TRBV12-4 15
CASNTESSSYEQYF TRBJ2-7 NA TRBV6-1 14
CATSGAVGEQFF TRBJ2-1 NA TRBV24-1 12
CASSLALSSGSIGYEQYF NA TRBD2 TRBV7-2 18
CASSWGLADYNEQFF NA TRBD2 TRBV6-2/TRBV6-3 15
CASSFWDTTSGLYNEQFF NA TRBD2 TRBV7-4 18
CASSFRWGQGKLFF TRBJ1-4 NA TRBV7-9 14
CASSLAGTGEETQYF NA TRBD1 TRBV7-2 15
CASSYTANQPQHF TRBJ1-5 NA TRBV6-2/TRBV6-3 13
CASSLKAAHTDTQYF TRBJ2-3 NA TRBV7-9 15
CANPSPGNTEAFF TRBJ1-1 NA TRBV11-2 13
CASSFAVGGGGDSPLHF TRBJ2-1 NA TRBV12-3/TRBV12-4 17